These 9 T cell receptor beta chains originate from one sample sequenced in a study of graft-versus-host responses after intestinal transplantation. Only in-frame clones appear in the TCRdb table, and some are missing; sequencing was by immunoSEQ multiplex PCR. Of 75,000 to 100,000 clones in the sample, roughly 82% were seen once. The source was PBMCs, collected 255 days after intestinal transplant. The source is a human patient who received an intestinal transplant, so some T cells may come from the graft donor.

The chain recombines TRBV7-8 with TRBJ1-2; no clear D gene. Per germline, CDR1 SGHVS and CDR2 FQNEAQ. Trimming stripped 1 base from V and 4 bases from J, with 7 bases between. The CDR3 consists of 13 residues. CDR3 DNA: TGTGCCAGCAGCTTAGGAGGGAGCTATGGCTACACCTTC. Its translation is CASSLGGSYGYTF.

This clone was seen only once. The chain's CDR3 is CASSLDSGGRDTQYF. For the CDR3, the DNA is TGTGCCAGCAGTTTAGATTCTGGGGGGAGAGATACGCAGTATTTT. The chain has TRBV27 and TRBJ2-3; tentatively, D is TRBD2 (6 bases). The V gene lost 2 bases and the J gene lost 5 bases, with 14 bases spanning the gap. The CDR3 extends over 15 amino acids. Germline V gives CDR1 MNHEY, CDR2 SMNVEV (reference sequence).

The DNA for the CDR3 is TGTGCCAGCAGCGTAGGCCGCGGACTAGGAGTAGATACGCAGTATTTT. It encodes CASSVGRGLGVDTQYF. The V and J genes are TRBV9 and TRBJ2-3, with 7 bases matching TRBD2. Unmatched junction bases numbered 9, after V lost 0 bases and J lost 5 bases. The CDR3 covers 16 residues. Per germline, CDR1 SGDLS and CDR2 YYNGEE.

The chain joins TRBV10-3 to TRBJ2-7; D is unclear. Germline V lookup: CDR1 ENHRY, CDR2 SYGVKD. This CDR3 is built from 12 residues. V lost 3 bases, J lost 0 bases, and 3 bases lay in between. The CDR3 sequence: CAISDSSYEQYF. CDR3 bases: TGTGCCATCAGTGACAGCTCCTACGAGCAGTACTTC.

The CDR3 is CASSRRTGGYEQYF. The CDR3 region has the DNA TGTGCCAGCAGCAGGAGGACAGGGGGCTACGAGCAGTACTTC. This sequence joins TRBV5-6 and TRBJ2-7; 10 nucleotides agree with TRBD1. This CDR3 has 14 amino acids. The J segment lost 3 bases and the V segment lost 4 bases, leaving 4 bases of the junction unmatched. CDR1 is SGHDT and CDR2 is YYEEEE in the germline V gene.

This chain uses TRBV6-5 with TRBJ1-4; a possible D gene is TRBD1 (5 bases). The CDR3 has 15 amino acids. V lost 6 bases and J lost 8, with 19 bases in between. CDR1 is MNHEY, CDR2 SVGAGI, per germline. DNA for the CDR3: TGTGCCAGCAGCCCTCCCCCGGGGGGAGGCGAAAAACTGTTTTTT. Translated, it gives CASSPPPGGGEKLFF.

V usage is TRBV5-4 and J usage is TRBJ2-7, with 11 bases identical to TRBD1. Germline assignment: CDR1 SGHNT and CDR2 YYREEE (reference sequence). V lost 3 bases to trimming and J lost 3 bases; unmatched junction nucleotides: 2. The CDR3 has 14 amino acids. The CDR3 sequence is CASSWTGGGYEQYF. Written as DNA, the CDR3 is TGTGCCAGCAGCTGGACAGGGGGCGGCTACGAGCAGTACTTC.

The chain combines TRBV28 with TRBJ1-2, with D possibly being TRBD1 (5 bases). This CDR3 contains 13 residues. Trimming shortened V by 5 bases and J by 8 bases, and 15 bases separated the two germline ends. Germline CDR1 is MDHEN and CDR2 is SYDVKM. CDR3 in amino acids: CASSLYRWDGYTF. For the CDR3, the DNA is TGTGCCAGCAGTCTCTACAGATGGGACGGCTACACCTTC.

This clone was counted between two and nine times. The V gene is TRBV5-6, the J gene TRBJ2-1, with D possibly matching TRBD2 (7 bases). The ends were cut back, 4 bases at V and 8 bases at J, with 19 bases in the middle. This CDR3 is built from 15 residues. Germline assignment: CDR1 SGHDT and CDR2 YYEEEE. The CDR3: CASSVPGGLWDEQFF. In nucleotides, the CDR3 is TGTGCCAGCAGCGTCCCCGGGGGGCTTTGGGATGAGCAGTTCTTC.